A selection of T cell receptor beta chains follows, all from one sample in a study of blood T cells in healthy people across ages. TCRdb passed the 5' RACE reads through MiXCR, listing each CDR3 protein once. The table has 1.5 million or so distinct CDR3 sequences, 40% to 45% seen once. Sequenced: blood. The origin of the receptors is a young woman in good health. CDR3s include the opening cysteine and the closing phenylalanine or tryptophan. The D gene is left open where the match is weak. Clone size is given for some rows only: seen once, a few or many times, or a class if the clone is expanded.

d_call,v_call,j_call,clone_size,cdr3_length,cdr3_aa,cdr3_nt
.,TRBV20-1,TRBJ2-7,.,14,CSASGVSSSYEQYF,TGCAGTGCTAGTGGCGTTAGCAGCTCCTACGAGCAGTACTTC
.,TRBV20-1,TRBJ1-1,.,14,CSARQTTANTEAFF,TGCAGTGCTAGACAAACTACAGCAAACACTGAAGCTTTCTTT
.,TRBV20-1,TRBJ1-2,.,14,CSARGSGGGYGYTF,TGCAGTGCCAGAGGATCCGGGGGGGGCTATGGCTACACCTTC
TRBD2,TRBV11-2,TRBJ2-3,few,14,CASSLDPLAGGRYF,TGTGCCAGCAGCTTAGATCCACTAGCGGGGGGTCGGTATTTT
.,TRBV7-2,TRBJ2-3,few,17,CASSQDRRGAYTDTQYF,TGTGCCAGCAGTCAGGACCGCAGGGGCGCGTACACAGATACGCAGTATTTT
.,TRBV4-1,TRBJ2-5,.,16,CASSQGASVAQETQYF,TGCGCCAGCAGCCAGGGAGCCTCAGTAGCCCAAGAGACCCAGTACTTC
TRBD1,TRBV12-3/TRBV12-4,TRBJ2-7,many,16,CASSFPGTGIVNEQYF,TGTGCCAGCAGTTTCCCCGGGACAGGGATCGTCAACGAGCAGTACTTC
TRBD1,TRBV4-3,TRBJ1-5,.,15,CASSHNRGKGSPQHF,TGCGCCAGCAGCCATAACAGGGGTAAGGGGAGCCCCCAGCATTTT
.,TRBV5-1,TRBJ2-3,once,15,CASRRDGSSTETQYF,TGCGCCAGCAGAAGAGACGGAAGTAGCACAGAGACGCAGTATTTT
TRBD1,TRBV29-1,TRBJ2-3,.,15,CNVGRDRGSTDTQYF,TGCAACGTCGGCCGGGACAGGGGGTCCACAGATACGCAGTATTTT
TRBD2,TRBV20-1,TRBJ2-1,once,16,CSAREAGGRQGNEQFF,TGCAGTGCTAGGGAGGCGGGAGGGCGCCAAGGCAATGAGCAGTTCTTC
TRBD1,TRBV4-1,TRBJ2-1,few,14,CASSHRDSRNEQFF,TGCGCCAGCAGCCACCGGGACAGTCGCAATGAGCAGTTCTTC
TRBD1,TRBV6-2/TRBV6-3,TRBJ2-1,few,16,CASSFFRGRSYNEQFF,TGTGCCAGCAGTTTTTTCAGGGGGCGGTCCTACAATGAGCAGTTCTTC
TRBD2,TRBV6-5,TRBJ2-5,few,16,CASRVGASGPAETQYF,TGTGCCAGCAGGGTCGGAGCTAGCGGGCCAGCGGAGACCCAGTACTTC
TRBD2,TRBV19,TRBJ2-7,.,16,CASSNVLGGEGYEQYF,TGTGCCAGTAGTAATGTCTTGGGAGGGGAGGGCTACGAGCAGTACTTC
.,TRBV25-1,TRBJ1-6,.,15,CASRSPTGYNSPLHF,TGTGCCAGCAGAAGCCCGACAGGATATAATTCACCCCTCCACTTT